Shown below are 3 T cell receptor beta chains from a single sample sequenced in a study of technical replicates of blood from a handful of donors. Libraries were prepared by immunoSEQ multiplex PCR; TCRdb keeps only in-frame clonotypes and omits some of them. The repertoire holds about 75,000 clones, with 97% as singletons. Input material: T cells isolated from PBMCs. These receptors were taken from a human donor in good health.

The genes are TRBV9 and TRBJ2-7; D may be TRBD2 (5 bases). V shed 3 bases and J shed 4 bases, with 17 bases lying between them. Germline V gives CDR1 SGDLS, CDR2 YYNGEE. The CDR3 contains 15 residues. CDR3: CASSAGSTSGYEQYF. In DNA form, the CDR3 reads TGTGCCAGCAGCGCGGGATCAACTTCAGGATACGAGCAGTACTTC.

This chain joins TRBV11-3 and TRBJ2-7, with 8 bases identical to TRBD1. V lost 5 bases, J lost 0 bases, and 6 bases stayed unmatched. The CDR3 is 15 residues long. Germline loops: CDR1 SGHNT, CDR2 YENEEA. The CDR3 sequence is CASSRAGTGSYEQYF. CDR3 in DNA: TGTGCCAGCAGCCGTGCCGGGACAGGCTCCTACGAGCAGTACTTC.

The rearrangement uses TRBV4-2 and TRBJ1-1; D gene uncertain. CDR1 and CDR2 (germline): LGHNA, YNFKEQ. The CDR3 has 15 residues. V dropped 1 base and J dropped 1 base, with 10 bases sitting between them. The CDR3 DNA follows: TGTGCCAGCAGCCAAGTGGGCTTGCGGAACACTGAAGCTTTCTTT. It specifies CASSQVGLRNTEAFF.